This T cell receptor beta chain comes out of a study of T cells in Graves' hyperthyroidism and ophthalmopathy (dated by TCRdb to the late 2010s). Looking at the study overall: Peripheral blood was sampled at the time of initial diagnosis, prior to any treatment. To identify distinguishing TCR V-J signatures, a discovery cohort of around 100 patients was used, comprising 40 to 45 with Graves' ophthalmopathy and approximately 57 with stable Graves' hyperthyroidism. Prospective prediction of ophthalmopathy was tested in an independent validation cohort consisting of 18 to 20 hyperthyroidism patients and 17 patients who later progressed to ophthalmopathy. The approximately 100 discovery patients were divided at random into training and test sets in a 7:3 ratio. Thyroid tissue and blood T-cell repertoires from about six Graves' hyperthyroidism patients were also compared in the study. After sampling, hyperthyroidism patients received methimazole starting at 30 mg daily, and ophthalmopathy patients received high-dose intravenous methylprednisolone. TCR Vbeta CDR3 sequencing of 120 to 150 peripheral blood samples (43 ophthalmopathy, 75 or so hyperthyroidism and around 17 progressor patients) is reported in the paper. Findings and caveats that apply to the study as a whole: Most expanded thyroid clonotypes (frequency above 0.001) were also detected in blood, a finding suggesting that blood repertoires may reflect thyroid immune responses. During validation, the model predicted progression to ophthalmopathy a median of around six months ahead of onset, with just under 71% sensitivity and 72.22% specificity. No statistical method was used to fix the sample size in advance, and group allocation was not hidden from the investigators. A 13 V-J signature model separated ophthalmopathy from stable hyperthyroidism, with roughly 88% sensitivity and about 81% specificity in cross-validation and 80%/75% in testing.

The TCR beta CDR3 regions were amplified from RNA transcripts. For the first round of RT-PCR on the TCR CDR3, the HTBI primer set was used together with the Qiagen OneStep RT-PCR kit. The libraries were constructed in a second round of multiplex PCR and then size-selected and purified. Paired-end sequencing of the libraries was performed with 100 bp reads on an Illumina HiSeq2000. The published analysis was carried out like this. SOAPnuke was used to process the raw data, with reads discarded if the reads contained adapters or uncalled bases, had a mean Phred below 15, or lacked an exact constant-primer or identifier match. COPE v1.2.5 was used to merge the high-quality paired reads, and each unique nucleotide sequence was defined as a clonotype. MiTCR v1.1 was used to align clonotypes to the IMGT TRBV, TRBD and TRBJ reference segments. Only V-J combinations with frequency above 0.0001, covering 99% to 99.2% of repertoires, were analysed. A TCS score was defined as the ratio between F50 (clonal expansion) and ExV (chaos), using BLOSUM62-based TCRdist between CDR3 peptides within each V-J. Welch's t-statistics and random forest reduced 450 to 600 V-J features to fewer than 15, which were used in a naive Bayes classifier (R e1071). TCRdb reprocessed the public reads (quality trimming at Q25 with fastp, clone calling with MiXCR) and kept in-frame beta chains. Identical CDR3 protein sequences are pooled into one entry, listed with their most common genes and DNA. These V and J calls derive from TCRdb rather than the authors' analysis. The sample yields some 200,000 distinct CDR3 sequences; roughly 17% were counted once. The ten biggest clones cover over 45% of the sample.

Graves' hyperthyroidism was defined as stable when no progression to ophthalmopathy occurred over 18 months of follow-up. The hyperthyroidism patients were between 18 and 65 years old and newly diagnosed, with a disease duration of less than 2 months. Exclusion was applied to patients with uncontrolled infections, other autoimmune diseases, pregnancy or lactation. Diagnoses relied on clinical symptoms, serum thyroxine and TRAb, thyroid ultrasound and orbital computed tomography. PBMCs were separated from about 10 ml of fresh peripheral blood using Ficoll-Paque density gradient centrifugation. Total RNA was extracted using Trizol reagent, and RNA quality was assessed on an Agilent 2100 Bioanalyzer. The CDR3 contains 14 residues, cysteine and phenylalanine counted. Only CDR3 DNA remains: 42 bases, in frame from the first base. CDR1 and CDR2 (ENHRY, SYGVKD) derive from the germline V gene. V has 7 bases trimmed and J has 4 bases trimmed; junction bases matching no gene number 7.

This clonotype was seen at least ten times. Its antigen target is currently unknown. The sample holds no much larger clone one base away, and base qualities are not on file. The TCR was taken from a woman in her 50s with Graves' hyperthyroidism. In this chain, TRBV10-3 is recombined with TRBJ2-3; 8 middle bases align to TRBD1. Input material: blood. The CDR3 sequence is CAINPGTGADTQYF. The sequence in DNA is TGTGCCATCAACCCCGGGACAGGAGCAGATACGCAGTATTTT.